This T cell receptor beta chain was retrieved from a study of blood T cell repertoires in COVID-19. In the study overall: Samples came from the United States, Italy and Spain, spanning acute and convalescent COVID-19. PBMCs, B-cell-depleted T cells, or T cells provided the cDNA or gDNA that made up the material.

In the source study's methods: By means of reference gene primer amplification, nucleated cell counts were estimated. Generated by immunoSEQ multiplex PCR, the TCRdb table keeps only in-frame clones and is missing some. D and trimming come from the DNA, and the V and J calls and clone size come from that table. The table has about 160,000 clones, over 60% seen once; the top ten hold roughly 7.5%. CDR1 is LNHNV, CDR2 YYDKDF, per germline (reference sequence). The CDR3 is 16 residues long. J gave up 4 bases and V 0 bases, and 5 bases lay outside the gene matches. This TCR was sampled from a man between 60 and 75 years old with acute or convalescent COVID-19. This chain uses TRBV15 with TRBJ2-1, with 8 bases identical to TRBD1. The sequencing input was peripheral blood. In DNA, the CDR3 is TGTGCCACCAGCAGAGATCAGAGGACAGGGTACAATGAGCAGTTCTTC. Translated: CATSRDQRTGYNEQFF.